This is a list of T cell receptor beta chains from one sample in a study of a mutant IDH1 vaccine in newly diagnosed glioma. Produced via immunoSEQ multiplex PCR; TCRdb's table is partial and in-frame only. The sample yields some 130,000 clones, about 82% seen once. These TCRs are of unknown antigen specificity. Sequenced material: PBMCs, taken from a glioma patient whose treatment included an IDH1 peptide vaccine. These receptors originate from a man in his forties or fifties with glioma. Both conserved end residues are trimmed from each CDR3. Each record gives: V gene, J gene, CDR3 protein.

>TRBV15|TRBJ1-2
ATSRDVGGYGYT
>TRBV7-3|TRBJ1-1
ASSYPGGGEAF
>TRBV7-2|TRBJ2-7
ASSQAGDVGYEQY
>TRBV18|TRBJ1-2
ASSPTDGYT
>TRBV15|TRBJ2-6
ATSEGFSGANVLT
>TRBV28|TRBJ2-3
ASNGGSTDTQY
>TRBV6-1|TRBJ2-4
ASTLSGTRENIQY
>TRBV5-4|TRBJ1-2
ASRNNRARGNYGYT
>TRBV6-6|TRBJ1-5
ASSYGSNQPQH
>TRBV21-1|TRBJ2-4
ASSNFLSGGESKNIQY
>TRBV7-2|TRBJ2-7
ASSLSVGYEQY
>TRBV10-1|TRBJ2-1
ASSETGLAGYNEQF
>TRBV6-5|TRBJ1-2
ASSLGSGNGYT
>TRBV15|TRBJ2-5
ATSRERTGGVQETQY
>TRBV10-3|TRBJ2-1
ASSPNGVGNEQF
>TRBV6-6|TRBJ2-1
ASSYDRHSYNEQF
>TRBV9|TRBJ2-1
ASSVLNNNEQF
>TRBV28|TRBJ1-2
ASRESLGYT
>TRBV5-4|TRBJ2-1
ASSLPGSSYNEQF
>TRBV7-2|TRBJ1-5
ASSLTQGDPQH
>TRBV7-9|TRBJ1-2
ASSLRGDGYT
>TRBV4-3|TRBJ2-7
ASSREDRGYEQY
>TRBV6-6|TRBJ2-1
ASRGPLGGTYNEQF
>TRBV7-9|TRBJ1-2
ASSQIGSKYGYT
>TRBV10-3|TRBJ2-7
AIRSTGVDEQY
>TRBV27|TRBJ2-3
ASSLIRTSEIDTQY
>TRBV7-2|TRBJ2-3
ASSLPLAGSPGDTQY
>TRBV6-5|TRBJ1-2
ASTQVGSGYT
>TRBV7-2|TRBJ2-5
ASSLVGKETQY
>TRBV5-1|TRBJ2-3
ASSEGRGTPSTDTQY
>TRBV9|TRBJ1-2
ASSVGQGDGYT